This T cell receptor (beta chain) emerged from a study of PD-L1 blockade in urothelial cancer. Across the study: Patients arrived having already received 0 to 3 prior chemotherapy regimens. Blood gave a median 141,255 T cells. Treatment start was followed by blood analysis at 3 weeks (second dose) and again at 6 weeks.

V dropped 4 bases and J dropped 7; count of bases not matched to a gene: 10. Germline V gene sequence: CDR1 SGHDT, CDR2 YYEEEE. This CDR3 is built from 14 residues. The protocol was immunoSEQ multiplex PCR, while the TCRdb copy is restricted to in-frame clones and leaves out a portion. The profile covers 35,000 to 55,000 clones, with approximately 82% appearing a single time and 3% to 3.5% taken by the ten largest. The sequence came from a man between 70 and 80 years old with urothelial cancer. The chain links TRBV5-6 to TRBJ1-1; 7 nucleotides line up with TRBD1. The sequencing here drew on PBMCs, taken around atezolizumab (anti-PD-L1) treatment. The DNA for the CDR3 is TGTGCCAGCAGCGCGGATACAGGGGTCGGTGAAGCTTTCTTT. It translates to CASSADTGVGEAFF.